This T cell receptor (beta chain) was recovered during a study of radiation and T cells in renal cell carcinoma. Treatment indicated: treatment-naive control, cytoreductive nephrectomy. Using immunoSEQ multiplex PCR, the repertoire was profiled, and TCRdb retains in-frame clones only, with some absent. Of some 14,000 clones in the sample, 50% to 60% are singletons; the top ten hold 8% to 13%. As regards this clone: What it binds is not known.

General study points: Only small tumor regions of around 1.1 g were sampled.

CDR1 and CDR2 from the germline V gene are SGHNT and YYREEE (reference sequence). The V gene lost 0 bases and the J gene lost 1 base, with 10 bases spanning the gap. The CDR3 is made up of 16 amino acids. Source: tumor tissue, taken from a patient whose treatment was nephrectomy without radiotherapy. This sequence originates from a man aged 50-59 years with renal cell carcinoma. The V call is TRBV5-4, the J call TRBJ2-2, with D tentatively TRBD1 (6 bases). CDR3 amino acids: CASSLDPTGNTGELFF. DNA of the CDR3: TGTGCCAGCAGCTTGGATCCGACAGGGAACACCGGGGAGCTGTTTTTT.